This T cell receptor (beta chain) was observed in a study of blood T cell repertoires in COVID-19. Overall study: Both acute and convalescent COVID-19 samples were obtained from the United States, Italy and Spain.

This CDR3 region has 13 residues. Germline V gene lookup returns CDR1 SNHLY and CDR2 FYNNEI. Trimming cost V 7 bases and J 8 bases, with 14 bases left between them. In the original analysis: Estimation of nucleated cell counts relied on the amplification of reference gene primers. TCRdb's table, derived via immunoSEQ multiplex PCR, lists solely in-frame clones and lacks some. V, J and clone size are taken as reported in that table, and D and trimming were inferred from the DNA itself. The table has 95,000 to 150,000 clones, 70% to 80% seen once; the top ten hold 20% to 30%. This clone was recorded many times.

Sequenced input: peripheral blood. The chain has TRBV2 and TRBJ2-2; the D gene is possibly TRBD1 (5 bases). This clonotype was obtained from a human donor in a cohort sampled during active COVID-19. In nucleotides, the CDR3 is TGTGCCAGCACAGTCAGGGAACAAGGGGAGCTGTTTTTT. This codes for CASTVREQGELFF.